A selection of T cell receptor beta chains follows, all from one sample in a study of lymphopenia after photon versus proton radiotherapy. Only in-frame clones appear in the TCRdb table, and some are missing; sequencing was by immunoSEQ multiplex PCR. The table has around 70,000 clones, approximately 90% seen once. Sample: peripheral blood, taken from a patient treated with photon-based radiotherapy. The receptors derive from a woman in her seventies with pancreatic cancer. The CDR3 runs from the conserved cysteine through the conserved F or W. The D gene is left open where the match is weak. Size tells how often a clone was seen (once, few, many) or the class of an expanded clone, and some rows leave it out.

DNA	CDR3	D	size	V	J
TGCGCCAGCAGCTTGTTACAGGGTGGAGAGACCCAGTACTTC	CASSLLQGGETQYF	NA	NA	TRBV5-1	TRBJ2-5
TGTGCCAGCAGCCCCAGTAGCGGGAGGCTAACAGATACGCAGTATTTT	CASSPSSGRLTDTQYF	TRBD2	NA	TRBV5-4	TRBJ2-3
TGTGCCACCAGCAGAGATACCCAGGACTACGAGCAGTACTTC	CATSRDTQDYEQYF	NA	NA	TRBV15	TRBJ2-7
TGTGCCAGCAGCTTAGGGGGGGCAGATACGCAGTATTTT	CASSLGGADTQYF	NA	NA	TRBV7-8	TRBJ2-3
TGTGCCAGTAGTAGGACAGGGGTCTACGAGCAGTACTTC	CASSRTGVYEQYF	TRBD1	NA	TRBV19	TRBJ2-7
TGTGCCAGCCGGAAGGGTTCATCGGCTAATGAAAAACTGTTTTTT	CASRKGSSANEKLFF	NA	once	TRBV6-6	TRBJ1-4
TGTGCCAGCAGCGTAGATTCTGGGGGTGGCGAAAAACTGTTTTTT	CASSVDSGGGEKLFF	NA	NA	TRBV9	TRBJ1-4
TGTGCCAGTAGTACGACTAGCGGGGAGACCCAGTACTTC	CASSTTSGETQYF	TRBD2	NA	TRBV19	TRBJ2-5
TGTGCCAGCAGCTTAGCTAGCGGGAGAACAGATACGCAGTATTTT	CASSLASGRTDTQYF	TRBD2	NA	TRBV11-1	TRBJ2-3
TGTGCCAGCAGCGCGCTCCCCACGGGTCTGAGAGGGGGAAACACCATATATTTT	CASSALPTGLRGGNTIYF	NA	NA	TRBV9	TRBJ1-3
TGTGCCAGCTCACAACTACAGGGGGGTTCCTACGAGCAGTACTTC	CASSQLQGGSYEQYF	TRBD1	NA	TRBV18	TRBJ2-7
TGCGCCAGCAGCCAACGGACAGGGCACCACGAGCAGTACTTC	CASSQRTGHHEQYF	TRBD1	NA	TRBV4-3	TRBJ2-7
TGTGCCAGCAGCACTGGACAGGAAACCGGGGAGCTGTTTTTT	CASSTGQETGELFF	TRBD1	NA	TRBV5-4	TRBJ2-2
TGTGCCAGCAGTTCCCCCAAGCGGGAGCCCACCGGGGAGCTGTTTTTT	CASSSPKREPTGELFF	TRBD2	NA	TRBV28	TRBJ2-2
TGTGCCACCAGCAGAGTTGGGACCGAGGGGGGTAAGTTCTTC	CATSRVGTEGGKFF	NA	NA	TRBV15	TRBJ2-1